The clone carrying this T cell receptor (beta chain) was detected only once. The junction does not match germline at one end; this may be a read error. This record comes from a study of blood T cell repertoires in COVID-19. Measured with immunoSEQ multiplex PCR; TCRdb has only the in-frame clones, and not every one. The sample carries about 200,000 clones, around three quarters recorded once. The germline CDR1 and CDR2 sequences are SGHAT and FQNNGV. The CDR3 runs 13 residues. The clonotype originates from an older woman with acute or convalescent COVID-19. Specimen: peripheral blood. The genes are TRBV11-2 and TRBJ2-1; D gene uncertain. The CDR3 sequence: CASSRSPYDEQFF. The CDR3, as DNA: TGTGCCAGCAGTCGTTCCCCCTACGATGAGCAGTTCTTC.